The 9 T cell receptor beta chains given below trace back to one sample, sequenced in a study of long-term antiretroviral therapy in people with HIV. This was the immunoSEQ v3.0 assay at survey level. Some clones are missing from TCRdb's copy, which holds only in-frame ones; the method was immunoSEQ multiplex PCR. The table includes roughly 30,000 clones, over 90% detected once. The sequences come from unsorted PBMCs, collected about 6.5 years after starting antiretroviral therapy. These receptors came from a middle-aged woman with HIV.

The J gene is TRBJ2-1, the V gene TRBV19, with D perhaps matching TRBD1 (6 bases). Germline values: CDR1 LNHDA, CDR2 SQIVND (reference sequence). Trimming left V 7 bases short and J 6 bases short, with 10 bases between. The CDR3 is 12 residues long. CDR3 sequence: CASKTGFNEQFF. CDR3 nucleotide sequence: TGTGCCAGTAAAACAGGGTTCAATGAGCAGTTCTTC. The complete variable domain, with remaining parts taken from reference TRBV19 and TRBJ2-1, reads DGGITQSPKYLFRKEGQNVTLSCEQNLNHDAMYWYRQDPGQGLRLIYYSQIVNDFQKGDIAEGYSVSREKKESFPLTVTSAQKNPTAFYLCASKTGFNEQFFGPGTRLTVL.

The genes are TRBV18 and TRBJ1-2; D is possibly TRBD1 (5 bases). Germline V gene sequence: CDR1 KGHSH, CDR2 LQKENI. Between the trimmed V and J ends, which lost 4 bases and 0 bases, there was a span of 21 bases. This CDR3 is built from 18 residues. The CDR3 reads CASSRGTSPVSANYGYTF. CDR3 nucleotide sequence: TGTGCCAGCTCACGAGGGACGTCACCGGTCTCGGCTAACTATGGCTACACCTTC.

This clone was seen only once. This chain links TRBV13 with TRBJ1-1; no clear D gene. Germline V gene data show CDR1 as PRHDT and CDR2 as FYEKMQ (reference sequence). The CDR3 consists of 12 residues. Between the trimmed V and J ends, which lost 5 bases and 3 bases, there was a span of 7 bases. CDR3 sequence (DNA): TGTGCCAGCAGCGTCTTGGACACTGAAGCTTTCTTT. Its translation is CASSVLDTEAFF.

This sequence joins TRBV19 and TRBJ1-2; 7 bases are shared with TRBD1. The germline V gene encodes CDR1 LNHDA and CDR2 SQIVND (reference sequence). V was pared by 2 bases and J by 4 bases, with 10 bases of the junction left unmatched. This CDR3 contains 16 residues. The chain's CDR3 is CASSIKSGTATYGYTF. For the CDR3, the DNA is TGTGCCAGTAGTATAAAGTCCGGGACAGCGACCTATGGCTACACCTTC.

The chain uses TRBV5-1 and TRBJ2-6, with 8 bases identical to TRBD1. Looked up from germline, CDR1 is SGHRS and CDR2 is YFSETQ. The CDR3 sequence is 17 residues long. V lost 4 bases, J lost 2 bases, and 8 bases stayed unmatched. DNA for the CDR3: TGCGCCAGCAGCCCATTGACAGGGGACCCTGGGGCCAACGTCCTGACTTTC. It translates to CASSPLTGDPGANVLTF.

The rearrangement links TRBV27 to TRBJ2-7, with a weak D call TRBD1 (5 bases). The CDR3 has 13 amino acids. The germline gives CDR1 MNHEY, CDR2 SMNVEV (reference sequence). Trimming left V 6 bases short and J 3 bases short, with 12 bases between. The CDR3 loop reads CASSKTELYEQYF. DNA of the CDR3: TGTGCCAGCAGCAAGACAGAGCTCTACGAGCAGTACTTC.

This sequence joins TRBV9 and TRBJ2-5; TRBD2 agrees at 15 bases. Per the germline V gene, CDR1 is SGDLS and CDR2 is YYNGEE. J was trimmed by 2 bases and V by 4 bases; bases with no gene match: 6. This CDR3 has 17 amino acids. CDR3 in DNA: TGTGCCAGCAGCCCCGGGACTAGCGGGGGGCTTCAAGAGACCCAGTACTTC. This gives the protein CASSPGTSGGLQETQYF.

The V call is TRBV29-1, the J call TRBJ1-3, with 10 bases fitting TRBD1. Germline V gene lookup returns CDR1 SQVTM and CDR2 ANQGSEA. Trimming at V came to 6 bases and at J to 2 bases, leaving 7 bases not matched to a gene. The CDR3 contains 15 residues. The CDR3 DNA reads TGCAGCGTGAAGGACAGGGGGTCGGCTGGAAACACCATATATTTT. Protein product: CSVKDRGSAGNTIYF.

The genes are TRBV7-9 and TRBJ1-1, with a weak D call TRBD1 (5 bases). V lost 5 bases to trimming and J lost 3 bases, with 13 bases between them. This CDR3 region has 14 residues. Germline V gene data show CDR1 as SEHNR and CDR2 as FQNEAQ (reference sequence). The CDR3 region is CASSLGTADTEAFF. CDR3 nucleotide sequence: TGTGCCAGCAGCCTCGGGACTGCCGACACTGAAGCTTTCTTT.